Here is one T cell receptor beta chain with its context. TCRdb passed the 5' RACE reads through MiXCR, listing each CDR3 protein once. Here the sample spans over 500,000 distinct CDR3 sequences, approximately 15% being singletons. This specimen belongs to a study of T-cell memory formation after mild COVID-19. The germline gives CDR1 MDHEN, CDR2 SYDVKM. With 6 bases removed from V and 4 bases from J, the gap between germline ends came to 10 bases. This CDR3 is built from 13 residues. Material for sequencing was PBMCs or a T cell subset sorted from them (not recorded which). This chain uses TRBV28 with TRBJ1-5; the D gene is possibly TRBD1 (6 bases). The sequence was collected from an adult woman who had mild COVID-19 (a few samples of this study predate the infection). Cell type and time point are not known. CDR3 sequence: CASRKTGNQPQHF. CDR3 bases: TGTGCCAGCAGAAAAACAGGGAATCAGCCCCAGCATTTT.